This T cell receptor (beta chain) was recovered during a study of cytomegalovirus exposure and HLA in healthy donors. Overall study findings and caveats: It was reported that the classifier diagnosed cytomegalovirus status with high specificity and sensitivity in both the original and validation cohorts. Researchers reported that a few CMV-associated chains were confirmed in vitro as CMV antigen-specific.

Trimming cost V 3 bases and J 9 bases, with 9 bases left between them. Germline V gene lookup returns CDR1 SEHNR and CDR2 FQNEAQ (reference sequence). The CDR3 is 12 residues long. Comment on this clone: Its antigen is currently unknown.

Some clones are missing from TCRdb's copy, which holds only in-frame ones; the method was immunoSEQ multiplex PCR. This repertoire shows some 170,000 clones, roughly 91% found once; its top ten account for approximately 10%. The chain couples TRBV7-9 to TRBJ1-5; the D is unclear. The sequenced sample was PBMCs. The receptor's source is a woman aged 18-29 years in good health and CMV-seropositive. Here the CDR3 reads CASSFEYSPQHF. CDR3 sequence (DNA): TGTGCCAGCAGCTTTGAGTATTCGCCCCAGCATTTT.